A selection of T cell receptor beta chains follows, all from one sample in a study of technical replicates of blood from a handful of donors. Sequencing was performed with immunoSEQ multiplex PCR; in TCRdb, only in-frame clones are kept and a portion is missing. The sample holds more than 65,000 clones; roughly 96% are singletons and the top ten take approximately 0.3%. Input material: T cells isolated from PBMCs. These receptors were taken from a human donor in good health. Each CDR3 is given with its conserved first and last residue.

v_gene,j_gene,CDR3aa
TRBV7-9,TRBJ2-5,CAFWDSNTEETQYF
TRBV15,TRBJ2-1,CATSGTPLSSYNEQFF
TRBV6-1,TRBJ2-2,CASSGGTSGSFDTGELFF
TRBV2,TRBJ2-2,CAIGQVSTGELFF
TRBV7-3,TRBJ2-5,CASSPSGVQETQYF
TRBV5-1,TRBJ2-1,CASSLDRGGEQFF
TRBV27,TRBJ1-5,CASSADRQISNQPQHF
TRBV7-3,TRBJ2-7,CASSSGTGAAEQYF
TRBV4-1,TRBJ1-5,CASSYRDRGKNQPQHF
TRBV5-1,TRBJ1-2,CASSLGAAGGVGGGYTF
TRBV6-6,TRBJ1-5,CASSRENQPQHF
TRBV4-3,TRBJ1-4,CASSQDWTGRNEKLFF
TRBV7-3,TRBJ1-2,CASSFPGNYGYTF
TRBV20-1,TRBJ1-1,CSAINPGGAFF
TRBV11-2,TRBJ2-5,CASSLGGVGETQYF
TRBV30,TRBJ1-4,CAWSTGNHLFF
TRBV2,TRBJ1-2,CASRDTGASNYGYTF
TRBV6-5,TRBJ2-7,CASSYGGGPYEQYF
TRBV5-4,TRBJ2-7,CASSPSPGLAAGEQYF
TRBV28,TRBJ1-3,CASSLLPNRQDTIYF
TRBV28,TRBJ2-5,CASSYALIETQYF
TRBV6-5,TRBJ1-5,CASSRQGGEDQPQHF
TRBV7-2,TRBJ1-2,CASSSGPDRGLAYTF
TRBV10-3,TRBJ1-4,CAISESSGQGFGKLFF
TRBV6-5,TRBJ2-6,CASSYMSSGANVLTF
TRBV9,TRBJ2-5,CASSVNGNQETQYF
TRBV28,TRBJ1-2,CASSLYSGVNYGYTF
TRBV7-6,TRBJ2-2,CASSLDGLSTGELFF
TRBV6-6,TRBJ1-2,CASSFIRGEGYTF
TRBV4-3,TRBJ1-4,CASSQGIATNEKLFF
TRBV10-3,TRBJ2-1,CAISAPLFTREMYNEQFF
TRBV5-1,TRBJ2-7,CASRAEQVSSYEQYF
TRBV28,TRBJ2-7,CASSLSGIVDEQYF
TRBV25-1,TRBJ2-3,CASRRQGATDTQYF
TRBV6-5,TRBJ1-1,CASSLQGTNTEAFF
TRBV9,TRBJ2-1,CASSVEAGLANNEQFF
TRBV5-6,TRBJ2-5,CASSSYFLTSGVQETQYF
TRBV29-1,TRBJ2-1,CSARAGTSYNEQFF
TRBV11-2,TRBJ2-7,CASSPAGGTKTYEQYF
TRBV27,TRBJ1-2,CASSLGQNYGYTF
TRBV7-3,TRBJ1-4,CASSLSADEKLFF
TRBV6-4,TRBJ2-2,CASSERQGFGELFF
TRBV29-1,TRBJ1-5,CSVGVSGDGNQPQHF
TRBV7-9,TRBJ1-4,CASRSGQATNEKLFF
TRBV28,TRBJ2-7,CASREDRDYEQYF
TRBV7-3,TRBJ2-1,CASSLISAVSVYNEQFF
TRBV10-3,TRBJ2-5,CAISESYQETQYF
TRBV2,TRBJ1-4,CASSLRGGEKLFF
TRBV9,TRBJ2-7,CASSAGPGGYEQYF
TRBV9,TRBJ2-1,CASSSEQRNEQFF
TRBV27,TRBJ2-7,CATTGKYEQYF
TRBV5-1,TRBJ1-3,CASSDSGNTIYF